This paragraph covers one T cell receptor beta chain sequence. This clone showed up just once. Its antigen remains undetermined. Per-base quality was not reported, and no clone a single base away is much larger than it. The library was made by the immunoSEQ multiplex PCR assay. For the multiplex PCR, a mixture combining 60 forward primers for TCR Vbeta segments and 13 reverse primers for TCR Jbeta segments was used. A multiplex PCR assay on genomic DNA amplified the CDR3 region of rearranged TCR beta genes. The Illumina HiSeq System was used to sequence the amplified TCR beta libraries as 87-base-pair reads. Regarding the original processing steps: A later analysis counted some 80 million unique TCR beta chains across the 670 or so repertoires, and some 11 million of these chains were shared by at least two donors. Raw reads were error-corrected and collapsed into unique sequences with a nearest-neighbor algorithm that merged closely related sequences to remove PCR and sequencing errors. Alignment of CDR3 sequences to IMGT reference sequences was used to assign V, D and J gene segments. For a sequence to be retained, a match of at least six nucleotides to both a V gene segment and a J gene segment was required. A rearrangement was called productive if the CDR3 had no stop codons and remained in frame with V and J, and every other rearrangement was called non-productive. Following IMGT convention, CDR3 was defined as the stretch from the second conserved V-encoded cysteine to the conserved J-encoded phenylalanine. Sequences without an unambiguous match to a single V gene segment were excluded from the earlier analysis of several hundred of the donors. An earlier analysis of some 610 of the donors called V segments functional above 56.7% productive rearrangements and segregating when the between-donor standard deviation exceeded 5%. A statistical classification framework was developed to diagnose cytomegalovirus status using the catalog of TCR beta chain sequences. In a later analysis, V and J genes were assigned by comparing TCR nucleotide sequences against IMGT/GENE-DB human TR gene sequences. A later analysis assigned CDR3 sequences and most-parsimonious VDJ recombination scenarios with the TCRdist pipeline. In a later analysis, every TCR beta chain was defined by the combination of its CDR3 amino acid sequence and its V-gene family, and reads without a unique V-gene family were dropped. In a later analysis, some 600 highly shared, low-generation-probability nucleotide sequences were removed to address suspected cross-contamination and a sequencing artifact. In a later analysis, a clonal expansion index for each public chain was calculated from normalized within-repertoire ranks of inferred template counts. In a later analysis, generation probabilities were computed with a VDJ recombination model fitted to out-of-frame rearrangements, and the resulting probabilities were checked against IGoR. In a later analysis, hypergeometric tests were used to score TCR-TCR, TCR-HLA and TCR-CMV co-occurrence, with a repertoire-size bias correction applied to TCR pairs. In a later analysis, false discovery rates were estimated by permuting HLA or CMV assignments 20 times. In a later analysis, co-occurring TCRs were grouped with DBSCAN, and TCRdist sequence similarity was added when clustering was performed within HLA-allele-positive subsets. Repertoires with fewer than 30,000 or more than 120,000 public chains were left out of co-occurrence clustering, as were five repertoires with anomalous nucleotide sharing. Sourced from immuneACCESS, this table was stored by TCRdb with only in-frame sequences that have V and J called. A share of the clones is absent; for the studies checked, an unresolved V gene accounts for under half, and the remainder has no known explanation. For V, J and clone size, that table is used; D and trimming come from the DNA. The sample table holds under 200,000 clones, of which about three quarters were seen once. The ten largest make up more than 5.5% of the sample.

This specimen belongs to a study of cytomegalovirus exposure and HLA in healthy donors (dated by TCRdb to about 2017). Broadly, across the study: An earlier analysis of under 600 of the donors reported about 290 Gb of sequence data and 100 million to 130 million unique TCR beta sequences from about 180 million T cells. An early release that covered some 630 HLA-typed donors contained around 300 gigabases of sequencing data and tens of millions of unique TCR sequences. Of the approximately 370 genotyped donors, approximately 81% were placed in the genetic ancestry cluster associated with self-reported Caucasian donors. The study was designed to test whether signatures of past pathogen exposure could be identified by cataloging public T cell receptors. The study profiled the T cell repertoires of hundreds of subjects by immunosequencing and related them to cytomegalovirus serostatus. Along with the roughly 670-subject first cohort, a separate validation cohort of over 90 different subjects was used. The study combined high-throughput TCR immunosequencing, statistical association of individual TCRs with disease status, and machine learning to predict cytomegalovirus infection status. To study patterns of TCR occurrence, a later analysis re-analyzed previously published TCR beta repertoires from under 750 donors and added high-resolution HLA genotyping. The later analysis used no new phenotypic data to find candidate immune exposures, relying instead on TCR beta sequences and their occurrence across donors. An earlier analysis of 500 to 750 of the donors applied high-throughput TCR beta sequencing to assess whether each TCR beta V gene segment acted as functional or pseudogenic. Donor age, sex, ethnicity and CMV serostatus were compiled together with the repertoire data. Genome-wide SNP genotypes for about 65% of the 666 donors were used in a later genetic analysis, which treated that subset as a discovery cohort. Every discovery cohort repertoire had been produced on one sequencing platform. HLA typing included class I and class II loci at four-digit resolution. The number of donors typed differed by locus, with 629-630 for A, B, C, DRB1 and DQB1, approximately 500 for DQA1, approximately 580 for DPA1, and approximately 470 for DPB1. Several DR-DQ haplotypes were handled as single units for association and clustering because linkage in the cohort was strong. Among about 360 genotyped donors of the cohort, an average of approximately 240,000 unique TCR beta nucleotide sequences were sequenced per donor, about a sixth of them non-productive.

Taken from the germline V gene, the CDR1 and CDR2 loops are SGHRS and YFSETQ. The CDR3, from cysteine to phenylalanine, totals 14 residues. Of all the DNA, just the CDR3 is kept, 42 bases in frame from base 1. Germline trimming amounts to 0 bases on V and 5 bases on J, with 4 as the count of junction bases outside the gene matches. Paper-wide results and their limitations: The classifier was reported to diagnose cytomegalovirus status with high specificity and sensitivity in both the original and validation cohorts. At a false discovery rate of 0.05, a later analysis linked under 20,000 TCR beta sequences to specific HLA alleles. According to the authors, the approach could potentially be generalized to other disease states and immunological phenotypes. Linkage disequilibrium might explain the correlated functional status among segregating V segments, but an unknown experimental factor could not be excluded. In vitro tests confirmed that a few of the cytomegalovirus-associated TCR beta chains recognize cytomegalovirus antigens. A later analysis found that most CMV-associated TCR beta chains appeared HLA-restricted, with HLA associations seemingly driven largely by CMV exposure. Most TCR sequences were observed very rarely across donors, whereas some public TCRs were present in many individuals. Because the 87-base-pair reads could not distinguish some IMGT-functional V segments, including TRBV6-2 and TRBV6-3, those segments were excluded. An earlier analysis of some 590 of the donors showed that most TCR beta V segments appeared in productive rearrangements either about 90% or about 30% of the time, which broadly matched IMGT annotations. In this cohort, only TCR beta chains were sequenced, and detectable features were limited by the absence of alpha or paired-chain data. Strong co-occurrence of HLA alleles, especially DR and DQ, made assigning TCR associations to individual alleles difficult. A later analysis reported that several top co-occurrence clusters appeared linked to parvovirus B19, influenza, CMV and Epstein-Barr virus. A later analysis found that TCR association rates varied across HLA loci, with DRB1 alleles showing the most associated TCRs and HLA-C alleles the fewest. An association between a missense DCLRE1C variant and V-gene and J-gene trimming of TCR beta chains was found in a later genetic analysis and replicated in an independent cohort. For the cohort, immune exposure information was limited to CMV serostatus. Sequencing depth was assumed to be roughly uniform across donors in the presence/absence analyses, though that assumption may not hold. A group of highly shared sequence variants was considered likely to be a technical artifact of the sequencing pipeline. In a later genetic analysis, fewer N-insertions in productive TCRs were reported among donors in an Asian-associated ancestry cluster than the 666-donor mean. Because counts were too low, about 15 rarely observed V segments, including chromosome 9 orphons, were left out of the earlier analysis of a few hundred of the donors. A later analysis found that HLA-associated TCR beta chains were more clonally expanded and had lower generation probabilities than equally common non-associated chains. The study gave a list of 150 to 200 TCR beta chains associated with cytomegalovirus. Because some donors lacked HLA typing at each locus, the association tests relied only on the typed subset. A further reported finding was that TCR beta sequences accurately predicted the HLA-A and HLA-B alleles for most subjects in the first cohort.

The cohort comprised some 700 healthy bone marrow donors. All cohort members were sampled while nominally healthy, although unrecorded immune exposures were likely present. The donor tested CMV seronegative, placing the donor among the 350 to 400 seronegative members of the cohort. Each donor provided a peripheral blood sample, and peripheral blood mononuclear cells were used for TCR beta sequencing. The Qiagen DNeasy Blood Extraction Kit was used to extract genomic DNA from the blood cell samples. Material: PBMCs. The TCR sequence derives from a man aged 40-49 years in good health and CMV-seronegative. The rearrangement joined TRBV5-1 to TRBJ1-1; a stretch of 7 junction bases matches TRBD1. CDR3 reads: CASSLDQGETEAFF. The sequence in DNA is TGCGCCAGCAGCTTGGACCAGGGGGAAACTGAAGCTTTCTTT.